Below, 20 T cell receptor beta chains from the same sample are listed, as sequenced in a study of T cell repertoires in cytomegalovirus infection. These receptors have no known antigen. Via MiXCR, TCRdb re-called the reads, giving one row per CDR3 protein. The data hold about 890,000 distinct CDR3 sequences, with less than 35% observed a single time. The material was cultured CD8+ T cells from PBMCs, obtained from culture after CMV antigen stimulation. The receptors were gathered from a human donor in good health (CMV status not recorded). Some clones in this sample may be carry-over from other donors' samples.

The J gene is TRBJ2-7, the V gene TRBV28; D call uncertain. This CDR3 comprises 11 residues. In germline, CDR1 is MDHEN, CDR2 SYDVKM. The germline V and J ends were trimmed by 8 bases and 3 bases, with 8 bases remaining between them. This CDR3 is CASQLNYEQYF. The CDR3 DNA reads TGTGCCAGCCAACTTAACTACGAGCAGTACTTC.

The rearrangement joins TRBV9 to TRBJ1-1, with D unresolved. Germline lookup yields CDR1 SGDLS and CDR2 YYNGEE. The length of the CDR3 is 13 residues. Trimming removed 6 bases at V and 1 base at J, with 10 bases between. The CDR3: CASTRDGNTEAFF. CDR3 DNA: TGTGCCAGCACGCGCGACGGGAACACTGAAGCTTTCTTT.

In the case of this clonotype: One junction end does not reproduce the germline sequence, and a read error may be involved. The genes are TRBV7-4 and TRBJ2-7; 8 nucleotides align to TRBD1. The CDR3 contains 13 residues. Germline V gene lookup returns CDR1 SGHVT and CDR2 SQSDAQ. For the CDR3, the DNA is TGTGTCAGCAGCTGGACAGGGTCCTACGAGCAGTACTTC. This translates into CVSSWTGSYEQYF. The full variable domain, in which reference TRBV7-4 and TRBJ2-7 provide the parts outside the CDR3, is GAGVSQSPRYKVAKRGRDVALRCDSISGHVTLYWYRQTLGQGSEVLTYSQSDAQRDKSGRPSGRFSAERPERSVSTLKIQRTEQGDSAVYLCVSSWTGSYEQYFGPGTRLTVT.

This clonotype has a count of ten or more. The chain employs TRBV7-2 and TRBJ2-7; 12 positions match TRBD2. The CDR3 has 19 residues. Germline-derived CDR1 and CDR2 are SGHTA and FQGNSA. Trimming took 1 base from V and 3 from J; bases not matched to a gene: 13. CDR3 in DNA: TGTGCCAGCAGCTTAGTGCTAGCGGGGGGGCGGCCGGTCCTCTACGAGCAGTACTTC. Its translation: CASSLVLAGGRPVLYEQYF.

This clonotype appeared once. The chain carries TRBV14 and TRBJ2-1; D not certain. The germline CDR1 and CDR2 sequences are SGHDN and FVKESK. The CDR3 length is 15 residues. V lost 4 bases, J lost 8 bases, and 18 bases lay in between. This chain's CDR3 is CASSPEPVSNDEQFF. Here the CDR3 DNA reads TGTGCCAGCAGCCCAGAACCTGTATCAAACGATGAGCAGTTCTTC.

In this sample, this clonotype turned up once. A much more abundant neighbour one base away suggests this may be a read error. In DNA, the CDR3 is TGTGCCAGCAACCCCCGGGACAGTAATCAGCCCCAGCATTTT. This encodes CASNPRDSNQPQHF. This chain uses TRBV7-9 with TRBJ1-5; 7 bases map to TRBD1. V dropped 7 bases and J dropped 4; count of bases not matched to a gene: 7. In germline, CDR1 is SEHNR, CDR2 FQNEAQ (reference sequence). The CDR3 spans 14 residues.

This clonotype showed up many times. The J gene is TRBJ2-5, the V gene TRBV7-9, with D unclear. Trimming removed 1 base at V and 4 bases at J, with 7 bases between. The CDR3 length is 13 residues. Germline V gene lookup returns CDR1 SEHNR and CDR2 FQNEAQ (reference sequence). The CDR3 region has the DNA TGTGCCAGCAGCTTAGAAGGGCGAGAGACCCAGTACTTC. Translation: CASSLEGRETQYF.

The chain has TRBV19 and TRBJ1-2; TRBD1 might be the D (5 bases). Trimming removed 2 bases from V and 5 bases from J, with 12 bases in between. This CDR3 has 14 residues. The germline V gene has CDR1 LNHDA and CDR2 SQIVND (reference sequence). For the CDR3, the DNA is TGTGCCAGTAGTATATCTTCGGGACTGTATGGCTACACCTTC. Amino acid sequence: CASSISSGLYGYTF.

Notes on this clonotype: A much larger clone lies one base from this, so it may be a read error. The chain carries TRBV7-2 and TRBJ2-1; unclear D gene. The V gene's germline CDR1 is SGHTA and CDR2 FQGNSA. The CDR3 has 11 amino acids. In nucleotides, the CDR3 is TGTGTCAGCAGCCCCCTAAATGAGCAGTTCTTC. Encoded protein: CVSSPLNEQFF.

The V and J genes are TRBV7-6 and TRBJ1-1, with 8 bases identical to TRBD1. In germline, CDR1 is SGHVS, CDR2 FNYEAQ. J gave up 0 bases and V 3 bases, and 6 bases lay outside the gene matches. CDR3 length: 16 residues. This CDR3 reads CASSLGTGNMNTEAFF. The CDR3 nucleotides read TGTGCCAGCAGCTTGGGGACAGGCAACATGAACACTGAAGCTTTCTTT.

This chain connects TRBV12-3 or TRBV12-4 to TRBJ2-2; 8 bases are shared with TRBD2. After removal of 7 bases from V and 5 bases from J, the junction contained 15 bases not matched to a gene. The CDR3 runs to 17 residues. The CDR3 DNA sequence: TGTGCCAGCATGTCGAGCGGGGGCCGACCCGTGACCGGGGAGCTGTTTTTT. It translates to CASMSSGGRPVTGELFF.

This clonotype was picked up a small number of times. V gene TRBV6-1 combines with J gene TRBJ2-4; 7 bases line up with TRBD2. V lost 7 bases to trimming and J lost 8 bases; unmatched junction nucleotides: 5. This CDR3 comprises 12 residues. Germline lookup yields CDR1 MNHNS and CDR2 SASEGT. The CDR3: CASTGGRDIQYF. The DNA for the CDR3 is TGTGCCAGCACCGGAGGGAGGGACATTCAGTACTTC.

The rearrangement joins TRBV29-1 to TRBJ1-2; a possible D gene is TRBD1 (5 bases). CDR1 SQVTM and CDR2 ANQGSEA come from the germline V gene. Trimming took 0 bases from V and 4 from J, leaving 12 bases between them. This CDR3 contains 14 residues. For the CDR3, the DNA is TGCAGCGTTGAAGATAGGGGTTACCCCTATGGCTACACCTTC. Residues: CSVEDRGYPYGYTF.

Ten or more counts support this clonotype. The chain joins TRBV7-2 to TRBJ2-7, with 8 bases aligning to TRBD1. The germline CDR1 and CDR2 sequences are SGHTA and FQGNSA. The length of the CDR3 is 15 residues. The V segment lost 2 bases and the J segment 0 bases; nucleotides outside the gene matches: 3. The CDR3 region has the DNA TGTGCCAGCAGCTTATTTGGGACAGGCTCCTACGAGCAGTACTTC. As protein: CASSLFGTGSYEQYF.

At least ten counts were recorded for this clonotype. The rearrangement links TRBV7-8 to TRBJ1-1; 12 bases fit TRBD1. The V segment lost 5 bases and the J segment 4 bases; nucleotides outside the gene matches: 5. The germline CDR1 and CDR2 sequences are SGHVS and FQNEAQ. CDR3 length equals 15 residues. CDR3 nucleotides: TGTGCCAGCAGCCCACGGGGACAGGGGGCCACTGAAGCTTTCTTT. As protein: CASSPRGQGATEAFF.

The chain joins TRBV7-9 to TRBJ2-7, with D maybe TRBD2 (5 bases). CDR1 is SEHNR, CDR2 FQNEAQ, per germline (reference sequence). The V end was cut by 4 bases, the J end by 0 bases, with 10 bases between. The CDR3 is 14 amino acids. The CDR3 loop is CASSSPGFSYEQYF. The DNA for the CDR3 is TGTGCCAGCAGCTCGCCGGGGTTCTCCTACGAGCAGTACTTC.

This clonotype came up many times. The J gene is TRBJ1-4, the V gene TRBV6-5, with TRBD1 identical over 7 bases. In germline, CDR1 is MNHEY, CDR2 SVGAGI. V dropped 5 bases and J dropped 0; count of bases not matched to a gene: 12. The CDR3 has 18 residues. The CDR3 region is CASSPDRPRFATNEKLFF. For the CDR3, the DNA is TGTGCCAGCAGTCCGGACAGGCCTCGTTTCGCAACTAATGAAAAACTGTTTTTT.

This clonotype has just a few counts. This rearrangement joins TRBV4-3 to TRBJ1-1; 7 bases align to TRBD1. With V trimmed by 0 bases and J by 11 bases, 12 bases remained unmatched. The germline gives CDR1 LGHNA, CDR2 YSLEER. The CDR3 sequence is 15 residues long. This CDR3 reads CASSQEWDSRVSAFF. The DNA of the CDR3 is TGCGCCAGCAGCCAAGAATGGGACAGTCGGGTTAGTGCTTTCTTT.

This clonotype was counted at least ten times. The chain recombines TRBV7-8 with TRBJ2-1; D uncertain. The V end was cut by 5 bases, the J end by 2 bases, with 13 bases between. The germline gives CDR1 SGHVS, CDR2 FQNEAQ. This CDR3 is 15 amino acids long. CDR3 in DNA: TGTGCCAGCAGCGCCCGGGTTGGTGCCTACAATGAGCAGTTCTTC. Its translation: CASSARVGAYNEQFF.

This clonotype was observed a handful of times. The junction does not match germline at one end; this may be a read error. The rearrangement joins TRBV28 to TRBJ1-2, with TRBD1 identical over 7 bases. The V gene's germline CDR1 is MDHEN and CDR2 SYDVKM. CDR3 size: 13 residues. CDR3 DNA sequence: TGTGCCAGCACTTTATTGACAGGGAATGGCTACACCTTC. Its translation is CASTLLTGNGYTF.